The 22 T cell receptor beta chains reported below all come from one sample, sequenced in a study of beta chain features in type 1 diabetes. Reverse transcribing all isolated RNA meant expressed TCRB transcripts were sequenced. Sequencing was performed with immunoSEQ multiplex PCR; in TCRdb, only in-frame clones are kept and a portion is missing. The repertoire includes 200,000 to 250,000 clones, approximately 10% of them detected once, and 1% to 1.5% sits in the top ten. The sequencing input was central memory CD4+ T cells from blood. All receptors derive from a man younger than 35 in good health.

CDR3 protein: CASSQYRGKDEQFF. CDR3 nucleotides: TGTGCCAGCAGCCAATATCGGGGTAAGGATGAGCAGTTCTTC. This chain connects TRBV16 to TRBJ2-1; a possible D gene is TRBD2 (5 bases). CDR3 length: 14 amino acids. V shed 1 base and J shed 8 bases, with 12 bases lying between them. In germline, CDR1 is KGHSY, CDR2 FQNENV.

In regard to this clone: A read error likely explains this, since a far larger clone differs by one base. This chain's CDR3 is CSIASGGYTF. The CDR3 bases are TGCAGCATCGCCAGTGGAGGCTACACCTTC. The chain joins TRBV29-1 to TRBJ1-2; D not resolved. In germline, CDR1 is SQVTM, CDR2 ANQGSEA. This CDR3 region has 10 residues. With 8 bases removed from V and 8 bases from J, the gap between germline ends came to 12 bases.

This chain links TRBV30 with TRBJ1-4, with unresolved D. This CDR3 is 16 amino acids long. With 2 bases removed from V and 3 bases from J, the gap between germline ends came to 16 bases. CDR1 and CDR2 (germline): GTSNPN, SVGIG (reference sequence). The DNA for the CDR3 is TGTGCCTGGAGTCTTAGACACACGGGAGCTAATGAAAAACTGTTTTTT. Translation: CAWSLRHTGANEKLFF.

This chain uses TRBV29-1 with TRBJ2-5, with D possibly matching TRBD1 (6 bases). The J call may be faulty, since TRBJ2-7 better matches the DNA end. Germline V gene lookup returns CDR1 SQVTM and CDR2 ANQGSEA. This CDR3 comprises 15 residues. CDR3 in amino acids: CSVLKLRGSSYEQYF. CDR3 sequence (DNA): TGCAGCGTCCTAAAACTCAGGGGTAGCTCCTACGAGCAGTACTTC.

This clone was detected a few times. The rearrangement links TRBV29-1 to TRBJ2-3; D not certain. This CDR3 has 13 amino acids. CDR1 is SQVTM and CDR2 is ANQGSEA in the germline V gene. The germline V and J ends were trimmed by 6 bases and 3 bases, with 13 bases remaining between them. The CDR3 region has the DNA TGCAGCGTCTCGAGCACGGTTACAGATACGCAGTATTTT. This translates into CSVSSTVTDTQYF.

This clone was observed a few times. V and J are TRBV29-1 and TRBJ2-4, with 7 positions matching TRBD1. The CDR3 is made up of 12 amino acids. In germline, CDR1 is SQVTM, CDR2 ANQGSEA. The ends lost 2 bases at V and 8 bases at J; junction bases unmatched: 3. CDR3 amino acids: CSVETGADIQYF. The CDR3 DNA sequence: TGCAGCGTTGAAACAGGGGCGGACATTCAGTACTTC.

This clone was found a few times. J is TRBJ2-1 and V is TRBV2, with 7 nucleotides matching TRBD2. V was pared by 8 bases and J by 7 bases, with 8 bases of the junction left unmatched. Germline assignment: CDR1 SNHLY and CDR2 FYNNEI. This CDR3 is 13 amino acids long. CDR3 protein: CASRREIENEQFF. DNA for the CDR3: TGTGCCAGCCGGCGGGAGATTGAGAATGAGCAGTTCTTC.

A few counts support this clone. V gene TRBV5-1 combines with J gene TRBJ2-7, with 7 bases aligning to TRBD2. The CDR3 totals 14 residues. Trimming at V came to 2 bases and at J to 2 bases, leaving 4 bases not matched to a gene. CDR1 and CDR2 (germline): SGHRS, YFSETQ. The CDR3 coding sequence is TGCGCCAGCAGCTTCCCTAGCGGAACCTACGAGCAGTACTTC. Translation: CASSFPSGTYEQYF.

The chain employs TRBV5-4 and TRBJ2-7, with D possibly being TRBD1 (6 bases). The CDR3 totals 14 residues. Trimming pared 5 bases from V and 2 bases from J, leaving 14 bases between. Germline lookup yields CDR1 SGHNT and CDR2 YYREEE (reference sequence). The DNA of the CDR3 is TGTGCCAGCAGTAAGACAGGAGTGGCCTACGAGCAGTACTTC. This sequence encodes CASSKTGVAYEQYF.

The chain has TRBV7-9 and TRBJ1-4, with TRBD1 as a possible D gene (6 bases). This CDR3 is built from 15 residues. Germline V gene lookup returns CDR1 SEHNR and CDR2 FQNEAQ (reference sequence). V was shortened by 0 bases and J by 10 bases, with 15 bases between the two germline ends. This chain's CDR3 is CASSLAPPGEGKLFF. CDR3 nucleotide sequence: TGTGCCAGCAGCTTAGCGCCTCCAGGGGAGGGAAAACTGTTTTTT.

This chain joins TRBV4-3 and TRBJ2-3, with D perhaps TRBD2 (6 bases). CDR3 size: 15 residues. Trimming cost V 1 base and J 2 bases, with 10 bases left between them. Germline loops: CDR1 LGHNA, CDR2 YSLEER. Here the CDR3 DNA reads TGCGCCAGCAGCCAAGGGAGGGGTCCCACAGATACGCAGTATTTT. Its translation: CASSQGRGPTDTQYF.

This clone has at least ten counts. V is TRBV18 and J is TRBJ2-5, with D perhaps matching TRBD1 (5 bases). The germline CDR1 and CDR2 sequences are KGHSH and LQKENI. The CDR3 is 15 amino acids. Trimming took 3 bases from V and 3 from J, leaving 14 bases between them. The CDR3 is CASSPTASFEETQYF. The CDR3 DNA reads TGTGCCAGCTCACCGACAGCTAGTTTTGAAGAGACCCAGTACTTC.

In this sample, this clone turned up a few times. V usage is TRBV19 and J usage is TRBJ2-3, with 8 positions matching TRBD1. The CDR3 consists of 13 residues. Germline CDR1 is LNHDA and CDR2 is SQIVND (reference sequence). V trimming: 10 bases; J trimming: 3 bases; junction bases outside the gene matches: 6. The CDR3 nucleotides are TGTGCCACCTCTGGACAGGGAACAGATACGCAGTATTTT. It specifies CATSGQGTDTQYF.

The CDR3, as DNA: TGTGCCAGCAGCCCAACCCCGCGGGAGAACTACGAGCAGTACTTC. Protein sequence: CASSPTPRENYEQYF. The chain employs TRBV2 and TRBJ2-7, with 7 bases lining up with TRBD2. Germline CDR1 and CDR2: SNHLY and FYNNEI. J gave up 3 bases and V 6 bases, and 11 bases lay outside the gene matches. The CDR3 consists of 15 residues. The complete variable domain, with remaining parts taken from reference TRBV2 and TRBJ2-7, reads EPEVTQTPSHQVTQMGQEVILRCVPISNHLYFYWYRQILGQKVEFLVSFYNNEISEKSEIFDDQFSVERPDGSNFTLKIRSTKLEDSAMYFCASSPTPRENYEQYFGPGTRLTVT.

This clone appeared a few times. The rearrangement joins TRBV30 to TRBJ2-5; D could derive from TRBD1 or TRBD2 (6 bases each). The CDR3 spans 13 residues. Trimming took 8 bases from V and 5 from J, leaving 18 bases between them. In germline, CDR1 is GTSNPN, CDR2 SVGIG (reference sequence). CDR3 protein: CAGGTSRGETQYF. The CDR3 DNA is TGTGCCGGGGGGACATCTCGAGGGGAGACCCAGTACTTC.

The table lists this clone with a few counts. The rearrangement uses TRBV30 and TRBJ1-4; D is possibly TRBD1 (6 bases). V gave up 0 bases and J gave up 0 bases, with 14 bases separating them. Germline CDR1 is GTSNPN and CDR2 is SVGIG (reference sequence). The CDR3 consists of 17 residues. The CDR3 region has the DNA TGTGCCTGGAGTGTCAGAGGGGGGCAATCAACTAATGAAAAACTGTTTTTT. Its protein product is CAWSVRGGQSTNEKLFF.

The gene calls are TRBV5-1 and TRBJ2-1; D ambiguous. Trimming cost V 4 bases and J 2 bases, with 10 bases left between them. The germline V gene encodes CDR1 SGHRS and CDR2 YFSETQ. This CDR3 has 14 residues. The CDR3 region is CASSPPFAYNEQFF. For the CDR3, the DNA is TGCGCCAGCAGCCCGCCGTTTGCCTACAATGAGCAGTTCTTC.

V and J are TRBV4-2 and TRBJ2-3; TRBD2 matches at 7 bases. Germline CDR1 reads LGHNA; CDR2 reads YNFKEQ. The CDR3 is 15 residues long. The trim removed 0 bases at V and 8 bases at J, leaving 8 bases unmatched. In nucleotides, the CDR3 is TGTGCCAGCAGCCAAGATTGGCGGGAGCTTTCTACGCAGTATTTT. Translating gives CASSQDWRELSTQYF.

This clone has a handful of counts. This rearrangement joins TRBV5-1 to TRBJ2-6, with no clear D. V dropped 3 bases and J dropped 3 bases, with 13 bases sitting between them. Germline CDR1 SGHRS, CDR2 YFSETQ. This CDR3 is 16 amino acids long. In nucleotides, the CDR3 is TGCGCCAGCAGCTCGGAACCCCCAGGTGGGGCCAACGTCCTGACTTTC. This encodes CASSSEPPGGANVLTF.

The chain has TRBV11-2 and TRBJ2-1; no definite D call. This CDR3 spans 14 amino acids. Between the trimmed V and J ends, which lost 1 base and 3 bases, there was a span of 7 bases. In germline, CDR1 is SGHAT, CDR2 FQNNGV. The CDR3 here is CASSLVPNYNEQFF. The CDR3 DNA sequence: TGTGCCAGCAGCTTAGTACCGAACTACAATGAGCAGTTCTTC.

Regarding this clone: A read error may be the cause here, since a much bigger clone is one base away. The rearrangement uses TRBV7-2 and TRBJ2-7; D not resolved. Germline V lookup: CDR1 SGHTA, CDR2 FQGNSA. Trimming pared 2 bases from V and 0 bases from J, leaving 2 bases between. CDR3 length: 12 amino acids. Here the CDR3 reads CASSLTSYEQYF. CDR3 in DNA: TGTGCCAGCAGCTTAACCTCCTACGAGCAGTACTTC.

V usage is TRBV11-2 and J usage is TRBJ2-1, with D perhaps given as TRBD1 or TRBD2 (6 bases each). Trimming removed 0 bases from V and 4 bases from J, with 10 bases in between. The CDR3 extends over 15 amino acids. Looked up from germline, CDR1 is SGHAT and CDR2 is FQNNGV. CDR3 in DNA: TGTGCCAGCAGCTTAGATCAAGGGGGGTACAATGAGCAGTTCTTC. It specifies CASSLDQGGYNEQFF.